What follows describes a single T cell receptor beta chain. The sample belongs to a study of blood T cell repertoires in COVID-19. The wider study: Spain, Italy and the United States supplied samples that represented acute and convalescent COVID-19. In each case, the material was cDNA or gDNA derived from T cells, B-cell-depleted T cells, or PBMCs.

Original methodology: Reference gene primer amplification yielded estimated nucleated cell counts. The assay was immunoSEQ multiplex PCR, and TCRdb's table has in-frame clones only and misses some. V, J and clone size derive from that table, while D and trimming were established from the DNA sequence. The repertoire consists of 60,000 or so clones, with roughly four fifths occurring once and the leading ten covering 3.5%. The source material was peripheral blood. The TCR sequence derives from a man between 60 and 70 years old with acute or convalescent COVID-19.

This CDR3 reads CAISSGGGYEQYF. CDR3 bases: TGTGCCATCAGCAGTGGGGGAGGCTACGAGCAGTACTTC. V gene TRBV10-3 combines with J gene TRBJ2-7; possibly TRBD2 for D (6 bases). V dropped 6 bases and J dropped 3 bases, with 12 bases sitting between them. CDR3 length: 13 residues. The germline V gene has CDR1 ENHRY and CDR2 SYGVKD.